This T cell receptor beta chain came from a study of blood T cell repertoires in COVID-19 (dated by TCRdb to 2019 to 2021). A note on the overall study: The collaborator samples originated in the United States, Italy and Spain and spanned the acute and convalescent phases of COVID-19. HLA class I and class II types, where available, came from metadata supplied by the sample provider rather than from assay-based typing. Subjects who had been exposed to COVID-19, were actively infected with it, or had recovered from it provided the deeply sampled blood TCRbeta repertoires that made up the dataset. Nearly every sample came with metadata listing a de-identified subject ID, COVID-19 status, age in years and sex. The repertoires were released in a freely available public database intended as a resource for research on the immune response to SARS-CoV-2. Samples came from the ongoing ImmuneRACE study (first 160 participants) plus 1,254 subjects from 6 global collaborators. The prospective study material was composed of cDNA or gDNA derived from T cells, B-cell-depleted T cells, or PBMCs. What the work shows at the level of the full study, not this receptor alone: The amount of clinical and demographic metadata varied by source and participant and was provided uncurated.

As to this clone: The clone's antigen remains unknown. No base quality values were provided; no much bigger clone lies one nucleotide off.

Whole blood was collected in K2EDTA tubes by collaborating institutions according to the institutions' own protocols. For TCRbeta analysis, collaborators shipped samples as frozen whole blood, isolated PBMCs, or DNA extracted from either of those sample types. Its CDR3 holds 14 amino acids, cysteine through phenylalanine. The read is trimmed to its CDR3 DNA, 42 bases read in frame from base 1. Trimming takes 0 bases from V and 8 bases from J, and the germline ends sit 14 bases apart. The germline V gene provides CDR1 SGHRS and CDR2 YFSETQ. TCRbeta CDR3 regions were amplified from genomic DNA using the immunoSEQ Assay, a bias-controlled multiplex PCR. As for the authors' bioinformatics: The number of nucleated cells in each sample was estimated from the amplification of reference gene primers within the assay. To quantify the absolute abundance of each unique TCRbeta CDR3 rearrangement, sequence reads were collapsed and filtered. Productive Simpson clonality was computed per sample as the square root of Simpson's diversity index over productive rearrangements. TCRdb limited this immuneACCESS table to in-frame rearrangements with V and J called. A share of clones is missing; checked studies link under half to unresolved V genes, and the rest is unexplained. V and J calls plus clone size are reproduced from that table; the DNA served to infer D and trimming. This sample comprises 100,000 to 140,000 clones, about three quarters of them detected only once. Together, the top ten hold approximately 4.5% of the sample.

Sequences were obtained from peripheral blood. The sequence was collected from a man aged 65 to 79 with acute or convalescent COVID-19. This receptor chain uses TRBV5-1 and TRBJ1-1; the best D guess is TRBD1, with 5 bases matching. In nucleotides, the sequence is TGCGCCAGCAGCTTGGATGTTATAGGGGTGGAAGCTTTCTTT. Protein translation: CASSLDVIGVEAFF.